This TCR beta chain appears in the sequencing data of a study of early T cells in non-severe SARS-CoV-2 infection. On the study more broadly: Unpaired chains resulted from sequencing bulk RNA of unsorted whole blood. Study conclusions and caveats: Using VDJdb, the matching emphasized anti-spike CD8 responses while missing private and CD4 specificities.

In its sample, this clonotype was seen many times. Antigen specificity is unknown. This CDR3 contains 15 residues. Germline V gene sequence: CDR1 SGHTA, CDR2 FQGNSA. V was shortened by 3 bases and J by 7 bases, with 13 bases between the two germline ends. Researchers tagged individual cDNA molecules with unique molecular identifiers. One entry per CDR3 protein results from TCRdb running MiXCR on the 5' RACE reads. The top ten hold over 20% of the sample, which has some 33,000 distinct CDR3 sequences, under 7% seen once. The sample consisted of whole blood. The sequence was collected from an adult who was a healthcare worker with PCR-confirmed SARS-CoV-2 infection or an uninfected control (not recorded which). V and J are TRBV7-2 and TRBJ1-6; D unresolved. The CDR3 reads CASSFFTGGNSPLHF. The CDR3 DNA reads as TGTGCCAGCAGCTTTTTCACGGGAGGGAATTCACCCCTCCACTTT.